This T cell receptor (beta chain) derives from a study of blood T cell repertoires in COVID-19. Profiled with immunoSEQ multiplex PCR; TCRdb holds only in-frame clones, not every one. Among approximately 150,000 clones listed, approximately 81% were seen once. The sequence came from a woman aged 40 to 50 with acute COVID-19. Sequencing was performed on PBMCs or T cells enriched from blood (not recorded which).

The CDR3 is CASSQDAVAYYGYTF. Written as DNA, the CDR3 is TGCGCCAGCAGCCAAGACGCGGTAGCCTACTATGGCTACACCTTC. The chain couples TRBV4-1 to TRBJ1-2, with D hard to call. Germline values: CDR1 MGHRA, CDR2 YSYEKL. This CDR3 comprises 15 residues. The V end lost 0 bases, the J end lost 3 bases, and 11 bases lay between the germline ends.